This T cell receptor (beta chain) is from a study of early T cells in non-severe SARS-CoV-2 infection. Study-wide background: Sequencing of bulk RNA from unsorted whole blood was done, without chain pairing.

Ten or more counts support this clonotype. The CDR3 sequence is 14 residues long. Germline CDR1 is DFQATT and CDR2 is SNEGSKA (reference sequence). V was pared by 3 bases and J by 6 bases, with 14 bases between. Individual cDNA molecules each received unique molecular identifiers attached to them. TCRdb redid the calling of the 5' RACE reads with MiXCR, one entry per CDR3 protein. The sample lists roughly 27,000 distinct CDR3 sequences; approximately 4.7% were seen once. This clonotype originated in an adult who was a healthcare worker with PCR-confirmed SARS-CoV-2 infection or an uninfected control (not recorded which). Sequencing was done on a sample of whole blood. The chain couples TRBV20-1 to TRBJ2-2, with D possibly matching TRBD1 (5 bases). The CDR3 reads CSASYSGKAGELFF. In DNA, the CDR3 is TGCAGTGCTAGCTATTCAGGGAAGGCCGGGGAGCTGTTTTTT.